This T cell receptor beta chain was sequenced for a study of human T cells and chemical hapten exposure. TCRdb re-analysed the RACE reads in MiXCR, keeping a single row per CDR3 protein. The table lists roughly 100,000 distinct CDR3 sequences, 8% to 13% of them singletons, with around 3.4% in the top ten. The V end lost 6 bases, the J end lost 4 bases, and 13 bases lay between the germline ends. The CDR3 consists of 13 residues. The germline gives CDR1 SGHNT, CDR2 YYREEE (reference sequence). Specified time point: patch test 1, 2 weeks after DPC sensitization. Described treatment: therapeutic diphenylcyclopropenone sensitization with weekly scalp DPC. This clonotype showed up just a few times.

This TCR came from a woman between 40 and 50 years old with alopecia areata. Some clones in this sample may be carry-over from other donors' samples. This chain joins TRBV5-4 and TRBJ1-1; no firm D call. The source material was whole blood, sampled in connection with sensitization to the hapten diphenylcyclopropenone (DPC). The CDR3 DNA reads as TGTGCCAGCACGGACCGAGGAGGCACTGAAGCTTTCTTT. Translated: CASTDRGGTEAFF.